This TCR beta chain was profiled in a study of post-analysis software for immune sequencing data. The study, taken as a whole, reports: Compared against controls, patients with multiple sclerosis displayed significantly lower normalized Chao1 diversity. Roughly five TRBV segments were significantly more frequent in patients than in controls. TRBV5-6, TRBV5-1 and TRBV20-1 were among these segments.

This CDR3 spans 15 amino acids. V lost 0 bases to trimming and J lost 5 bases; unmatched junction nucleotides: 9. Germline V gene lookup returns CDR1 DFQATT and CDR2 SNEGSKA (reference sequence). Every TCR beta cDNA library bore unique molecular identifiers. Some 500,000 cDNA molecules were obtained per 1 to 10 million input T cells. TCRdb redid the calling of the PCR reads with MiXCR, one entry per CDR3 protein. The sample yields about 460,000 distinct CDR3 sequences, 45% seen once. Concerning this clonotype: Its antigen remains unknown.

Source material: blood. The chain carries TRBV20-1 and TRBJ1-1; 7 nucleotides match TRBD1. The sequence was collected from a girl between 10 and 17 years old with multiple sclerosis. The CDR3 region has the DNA TGCAGTGCTAGAGATCAGAACAGGGGCAGGACTGAAGCTTTCTTT. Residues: CSARDQNRGRTEAFF.